Sequencing of this T cell receptor (beta chain) was carried out in a study of blood T cell repertoires in COVID-19. The assay was immunoSEQ multiplex PCR, and TCRdb's table has in-frame clones only and misses some. The repertoire consists of 150,000 to 200,000 clones, with 88% occurring once and the leading ten covering about 9.4%. Recovered status in Cohort 3 required two negative PCRs, clearance, or symptom resolution. This clonotype originated in a woman younger than 35 who had recovered from COVID-19. What was sequenced was PBMCs or T cells enriched from blood (not recorded which).

The CDR3 bases are TGTGCCAGTAGTCCCCAGGGTTACGAAAAACTGTTTTTT. Residues: CASSPQGYEKLFF. The chain has TRBV19 and TRBJ1-4; D possibly corresponds to TRBD1 (5 bases). V shed 5 bases and J shed 8 bases, with 12 bases lying between them. Germline V gives CDR1 LNHDA, CDR2 SQIVND (reference sequence). The CDR3 has 13 residues.